This TCR beta chain comes out of a study of shared clonotypes between healthy human individuals. General study points: Sharing across four donors was seen in roughly 5.2% of naive CD4 clonotypes.

Details on this clone: Its antigen is undetermined.

This CDR3 spans 14 amino acids. The V gene lost 4 bases and the J gene lost 5 bases, with 14 bases spanning the gap. Germline assignment: CDR1 SGHAT and CDR2 FQNNGV. Profiled with immunoSEQ multiplex PCR; TCRdb holds only in-frame clones, not every one. The sample includes 2 million to 3 million clones, 90% to 95% of them seen just once. The J gene is TRBJ1-1, the V gene TRBV11-2, with a tentative D call TRBD1 (6 bases). The source of this sequence is a man in his late teens or twenties in good health. Some clones in this sample may be carry-over from other donors' samples. Sequencing input: naive CD4+ T cells from PBMCs. Documented subset: CD45RA+ positively selected. The DNA for the CDR3 is TGTGCCAGCAGCTGGAGCAGGGGCCGAACTGAAGCTTTCTTT. It yields the protein CASSWSRGRTEAFF.